This T cell receptor (beta chain) was identified during a study of spatial heterogeneity in lung cancer. A unique molecular identifier was carried by every single TCR cDNA molecule. TCRdb re-analysed the 5' RACE reads in MiXCR, keeping a single row per CDR3 protein. The table has around 37,000 distinct CDR3 sequences, under 8% seen once. Between the trimmed V and J ends, which lost 1 base and 2 bases, there was a span of 16 bases. The CDR3 sequence is 16 residues long. CDR1 and CDR2 (germline): SQVTM, ANQGSEA. Time point of the sample: sample taken at primary tumor resection. Unsorted whole RNA samples from tumor, nontumor lung or frozen PBMC were sequenced. By frequency in the sample, this clonotype is medium-sized.

This chain links TRBV29-1 with TRBJ2-3; no definite D call. This receptor was taken from a female donor with early-stage non-small cell lung cancer. Sequencing used PBMCs, obtained at surgery. Here the CDR3 DNA reads TGCAGCGTTGAAGGAAGGGTAGCCGGAGTCACAGATACGCAGTATTTT. It is translated as CSVEGRVAGVTDTQYF.